A single TCR beta chain is shown here with its context. This sample is part of a study of Ad26.COV2.S vaccination and SARS-CoV-2 variants. Regarding treatment: 19 received Ad26.COV2.S at low or high dose, single or two shots; about five received placebo; per-sample allocation not given. Samples were taken on day 63 after the first vaccine or placebo injection. Sequencing was performed with immunoSEQ multiplex PCR; in TCRdb, only in-frame clones are kept and a portion is missing. The sample records about 350,000 clones, less than 90% being singletons. The CDR3 runs to 13 residues. Per the germline V gene, CDR1 is MDHEN and CDR2 is SYDVKM. V lost 7 bases to trimming and J lost 4 bases, with 14 bases between them.

The material sequenced was peripheral blood, taken in a trial of Ad26.COV2.S vaccine versus placebo. The chain employs TRBV28 and TRBJ2-7; perhaps TRBD1 as D (6 bases). The origin of this receptor is a person between 18 and 65 years old who received the Ad26.COV2.S COVID-19 vaccine or a placebo. In DNA, the CDR3 is TGTGCCAGCAACCCACAGGGCCCGTACGAGCAGTACTTC. As protein: CASNPQGPYEQYF. The whole variable domain, filled in from reference TRBV28 and TRBJ2-7, reads DVKVTQSSRYLVKRTGEKVFLECVQDMDHENMFWYRQDPGLGLRLIYFSYDVKMKEKGDIPEGYSVSREKKERFSLILESASTNQTSMYLCASNPQGPYEQYFGPGTRLTVT.